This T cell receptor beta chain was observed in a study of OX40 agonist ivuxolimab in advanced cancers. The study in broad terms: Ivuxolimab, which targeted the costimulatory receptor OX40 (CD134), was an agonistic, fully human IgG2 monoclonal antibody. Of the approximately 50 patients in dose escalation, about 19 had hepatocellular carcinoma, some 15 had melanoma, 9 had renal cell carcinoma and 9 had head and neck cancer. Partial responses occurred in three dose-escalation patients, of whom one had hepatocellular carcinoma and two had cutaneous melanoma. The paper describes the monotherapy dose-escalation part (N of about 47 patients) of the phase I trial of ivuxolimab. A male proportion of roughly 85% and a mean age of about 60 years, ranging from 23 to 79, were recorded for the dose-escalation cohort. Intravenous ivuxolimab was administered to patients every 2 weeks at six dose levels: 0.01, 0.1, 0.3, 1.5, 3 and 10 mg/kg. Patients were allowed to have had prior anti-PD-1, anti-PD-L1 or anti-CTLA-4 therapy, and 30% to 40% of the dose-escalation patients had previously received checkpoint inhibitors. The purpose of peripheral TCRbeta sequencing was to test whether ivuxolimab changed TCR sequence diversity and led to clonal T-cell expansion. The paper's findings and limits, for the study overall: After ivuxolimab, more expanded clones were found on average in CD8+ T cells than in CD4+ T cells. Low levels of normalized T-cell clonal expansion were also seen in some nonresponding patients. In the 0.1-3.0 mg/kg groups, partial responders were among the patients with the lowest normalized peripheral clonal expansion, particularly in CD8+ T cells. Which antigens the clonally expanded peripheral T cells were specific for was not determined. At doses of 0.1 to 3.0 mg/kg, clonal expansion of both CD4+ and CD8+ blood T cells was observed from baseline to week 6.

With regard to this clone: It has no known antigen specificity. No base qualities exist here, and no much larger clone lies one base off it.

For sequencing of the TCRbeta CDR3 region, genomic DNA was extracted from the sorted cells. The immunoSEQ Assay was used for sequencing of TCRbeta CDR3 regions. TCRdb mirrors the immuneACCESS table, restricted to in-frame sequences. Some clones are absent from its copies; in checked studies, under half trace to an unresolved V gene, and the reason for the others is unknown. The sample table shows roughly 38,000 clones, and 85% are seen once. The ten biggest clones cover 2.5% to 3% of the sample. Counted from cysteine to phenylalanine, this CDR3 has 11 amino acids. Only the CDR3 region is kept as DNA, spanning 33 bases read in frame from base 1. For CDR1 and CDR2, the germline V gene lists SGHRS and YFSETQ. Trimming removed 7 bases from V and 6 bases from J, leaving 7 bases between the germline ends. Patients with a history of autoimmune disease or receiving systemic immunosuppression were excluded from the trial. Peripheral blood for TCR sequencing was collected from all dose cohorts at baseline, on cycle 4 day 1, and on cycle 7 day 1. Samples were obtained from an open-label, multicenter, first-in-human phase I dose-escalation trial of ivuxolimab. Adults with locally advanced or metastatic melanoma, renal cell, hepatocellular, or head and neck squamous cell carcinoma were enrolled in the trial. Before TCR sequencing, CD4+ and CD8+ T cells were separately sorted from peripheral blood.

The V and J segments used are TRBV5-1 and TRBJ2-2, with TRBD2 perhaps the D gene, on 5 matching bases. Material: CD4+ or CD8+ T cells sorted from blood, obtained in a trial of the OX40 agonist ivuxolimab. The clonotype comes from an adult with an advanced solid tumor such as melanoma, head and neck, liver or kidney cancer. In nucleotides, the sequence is TGCGCCAGCGAGGAGGCCGGGGAGCTGTTTTTT. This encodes CASEEAGELFF.